This T cell receptor beta chain was recovered during a study of shared clonotypes between healthy human individuals (dated by TCRdb to the early 2020s). With regard to the full study: The cohort included three men and two women between 18 and 49 years of age. Blood TCR repertoires of a handful of healthy adults were deeply sequenced to estimate repertoire size and the extent of clonotype sharing between individuals. For each donor, CD4 naive and CD4 memory were each run on three plates, CD8 naive on two plates, and CD8 memory on one plate. Different laboratories and diverse techniques were used to prepare libraries and sequence TCR repertoires, to increase sequencing depth and limit assay-specific biases. Leukapheresis yielded between about 0.85 and 9 billion PBMCs per donor. General conclusions and limits of the study: Naive subsets generally had larger estimated clonotype richness than memory subsets. Pairwise subsampling indicated that sequencing depth was expected to affect the degree of clonotype sharing among donors. Compared with non-shared clonotypes, the clonotypes found in all four sorted-subset donors had higher generation probabilities. The small number of donors limited the genetic and exposure-history diversity represented. Across a handful of donors, 5% to 6% of naive CD4, roughly 3.8% of naive CD8, 2.3% of memory CD4, and over 0.35% of memory CD8 clonotypes were shared. Sampling was restricted to blood, and TCR repertoires in tissues likely differ from the TCR repertoires found in blood. Rarefaction of sorted-subset datasets indicated incomplete sequencing despite the large sequencing depth.

The donors were healthy, HIV-negative adults with no recently reported acute infections or vaccinations. Every donor was a Caucasian adult residing in Nashville, Tennessee, USA. CD4+ T cells were enriched by magnetic negative selection; naive cells were then positively selected on CD45RA, and the negative fraction formed the memory subset. Blood was obtained by leukapheresis, after which PBMCs were separated by Ficoll-Histopaque density gradient centrifugation and cryopreserved in liquid nitrogen vapor phase. Purity and quantity of every magnetically sorted T cell population were checked by analytical flow cytometry. Genomic DNA was isolated from every sorted fraction and measured by UV absorbance on a Nanodrop 2000c. Using the deep immunoSEQ assay, multiplex PCR amplified TCR CDR3 regions from genomic DNA. Genomic DNA extracted from each cell subset was distributed evenly over all wells of several immunoSEQ 96-well plates, and each plate served as one replicate. For sorted subsets, each replicate PCR was loaded with 200 ng genomic DNA, equivalent to 25,000 to 35,000 T cell genomes. Purified libraries were quantified with a Qubit 3.0 fluorometer, sized on a Bioanalyzer 2100, and re-quantified with the KAPA Library Quantification kit. Each immunoSEQ 96-well plate was sequenced on its own single-read 150-cycle Illumina NextSeq 550 flow cell. On the authors' methods: Because only junctional sequences without quality scores were contained in the immunoSEQ output, filtering matching that applied to full-length reads could not be performed. Sequences were annotated with PyIR, a Python wrapper for IgBLAST v1.9, and V/J genes and CDR3 were assigned using IMGT germline references. Reads with weak V/J assignments (E-value above 1e-6), missing CDR3, stop codons, out-of-frame junctions, or ambiguous translated residues were removed. V3J clonotypes were defined as sequences sharing an identical inferred V gene, J gene, and CDR3 amino acid sequence. Percentage overlap between repertoires was calculated by dividing the number of shared unique clonotypes by the size of the smaller repertoire. Three approaches were used to assess repertoire richness: RTK rarefaction, the Chao1 estimator, and Recon v2.1 estimates of unobserved clonotypes. Generation probabilities for all TCRbeta clonotypes obtained by the gDNA method from several donors were computed using OLGA. The immuneACCESS repertoire file appears here via TCRdb, limited to in-frame rearrangements. These files lack a portion of the clones; in checked studies, under half of the deficit traces to unresolved V genes, and the cause of the others is not known. The V and J calls and clone size were taken over from that table, and D and trimming were inferred from the DNA. The sample yields fewer than 1.8 million clones; approximately 98.5% were counted once. The ten largest account for about 0.4% of the sample.

Per the germline V gene, SNHLY is the CDR1 and FYNNEI is the CDR2. The CDR3 runs 16 residues from the cysteine to the phenylalanine. Solely the CDR3 DNA is kept, with 48 bases framed from the first base. V loses 2 bases of germline sequence and J loses 6 bases, and the interval between the two ends is 17 bases. As regards this clone: Its antigen is unknown. No clone much larger than this one lies a single base away; base qualities are absent.

The clonotype was recovered from a man under 40 in good health. Sequenced sample: naive CD4+ T cells sorted from blood. The meaning of the sample's cell subset or site label: CD45RA+ positively selected. The V gene is TRBV2 and the J gene is TRBJ1-5; TRBD1 is a weak D gene call, 5 bases matching. CDR3 protein: CASSEFRGQGSQPQHF. The nucleotide sequence reads as follows: TGTGCCAGCAGTGAATTTAGAGGCCAGGGTAGTCAGCCCCAGCATTTT.